This is a list of T cell receptor beta chains from one sample in a study of T cell responses to AZD1222 COVID-19 vaccine. Sequenced by immunoSEQ multiplex PCR; TCRdb stores in-frame clones only, minus some. The sample lists over 85,000 clones, 75% to 90% occurring once. The source material was peripheral blood, sampled on day 0 of AZD1222 vaccination. The receptors originated from an adult in good health. Each CDR3 is given with its conserved first and last residue. A D gene is named only where the DNA matches it firmly. The size entry is marked missing in some rows and otherwise reads once, few, many or a size class.

d_call	j_call	v_call	clone_size	cdr3_nt	cdr3_aa
.	TRBJ2-3	TRBV5-8	.	TGTGCCAGCAGCTTGGACCAGGGTTTCACAGATACGCAGTATTTT	CASSLDQGFTDTQYF
.	TRBJ2-6	TRBV5-1	once	TGCGCCAGCAGCCGACCGGAGGGGGCCAACGTCCTGACTTTC	CASSRPEGANVLTF
TRBD1	TRBJ1-3	TRBV28	.	TGTGCCAGCAGTTTATTCTCACCGGGACAGGAAAACACCATATATTTT	CASSLFSPGQENTIYF
TRBD1	TRBJ1-1	TRBV5-1	.	TGCGCCAGCAGCTTGGGAACCACCGGGACAGACTTCACTGAAGCTTTCTTT	CASSLGTTGTDFTEAFF
.	TRBJ2-7	TRBV28	.	TGTGCCAGCAGTTCTACAGGGTCCGAGCAGTACTTC	CASSSTGSEQYF
.	TRBJ2-1	TRBV6-5	.	TGTGCCAGCAGTTCACAGGGAAATGAGCAGTTCTTC	CASSSQGNEQFF
TRBD1	TRBJ1-2	TRBV19	.	TGTGCCAGTAGGAAGGACAGGAACTATGGCTACACCTTC	CASRKDRNYGYTF
.	TRBJ1-1	TRBV29-1	few	TGCAGCGTGAGGGGACGGCGGGACACTGAAGCTTTCTTT	CSVRGRRDTEAFF
TRBD1	TRBJ2-1	TRBV28	.	TGTGCCAGCAGACGACAGGGGGTGGACAATGAGCAGTTCTTC	CASRRQGVDNEQFF
.	TRBJ1-1	TRBV5-1	.	TGCGCCAGCAGCGGAAGCGGTCTCAGGACGAACACTGAAGCTTTCTTT	CASSGSGLRTNTEAFF
TRBD1	TRBJ1-4	TRBV5-1	.	TGCGCCAGCAGCTTGGGAGGGGGCATAAATGAAAAACTGTTTTTT	CASSLGGGINEKLFF
TRBD2	TRBJ2-5	TRBV27	.	TGTGCCAGCAGTTTATTAAGGGGAGCGGGAGGGACAGAGACCCAGTACTTC	CASSLLRGAGGTETQYF
.	TRBJ1-5	TRBV6-1	.	TGTGCCAGCAGTGAATTTCGGGGGCACAATCAGCCCCAGCATTTT	CASSEFRGHNQPQHF
.	TRBJ1-3	TRBV9	.	TGTGCCAGCAGCGTGTACGCTGGTGGCACCATATATTTT	CASSVYAGGTIYF
TRBD2	TRBJ2-1	TRBV29-1	.	TGCAGCGTTGAAGATCTGGGACTAGCGGGACTTCAGCAGTTCTTC	CSVEDLGLAGLQQFF
.	TRBJ1-6	TRBV6-6	.	TGTGCCAGCAGTTCTACAGGGAATTCACCCCTCCACTTT	CASSSTGNSPLHF
.	TRBJ1-1	TRBV3-1/TRBV3-2	.	TGTGCCAGCAGCCCCTCGGCCAGGACTGAAGCTTTCTTT	CASSPSARTEAFF
TRBD1	TRBJ1-2	TRBV24-1	once	TGTGCCACCAGTGACCCCACACGGACAGGTTATGGCTACACCTTC	CATSDPTRTGYGYTF
.	TRBJ2-3	TRBV2	.	TGTGCCAGCAGTCTACCAGGATCAGATACGCAGTATTTT	CASSLPGSDTQYF
.	TRBJ1-4	TRBV6-1	.	TGTGCCAGCAGTGCCTACGTGCTGGCAACTAATGAAAAACTGTTTTTT	CASSAYVLATNEKLFF
TRBD1	TRBJ2-7	TRBV10-3	.	TGTGCCATCAGTGAGACAGGGGAGCAAGGCGAGCAGTACTTC	CAISETGEQGEQYF
.	TRBJ2-2	TRBV5-4	few	TGTGCCAGCAGCTACTTGGGGCGATCCGGCACCGGGGAGCTGTTTTTT	CASSYLGRSGTGELFF
.	TRBJ1-2	TRBV6-5	.	TGTGCCAGCAGCCCAAAGGGAAAGGGCTATGGCTACACCTTC	CASSPKGKGYGYTF
TRBD1	TRBJ2-4	TRBV5-1	.	TGCGCCAGCAGCTTCGACGGACAGGTCATTCAGTACTTC	CASSFDGQVIQYF
.	TRBJ1-2	TRBV28	.	TGTGCCAGCAGTCCGCAGCACCCATGGGATGGCTACACCTTC	CASSPQHPWDGYTF
.	TRBJ1-1	TRBV2	.	TGTGCCAGCAGTGATCGTAACAGGGTAAGAGTGGCTTTCTTT	CASSDRNRVRVAFF
.	TRBJ2-5	TRBV14	.	TGTGCCAGCAGCCGGTACTTACTACAAGAGACCCAGTACTTC	CASSRYLLQETQYF
TRBD1	TRBJ2-5	TRBV15	.	TGTGCCACCAGCAGGTACCGGGGGACAGGGGCTTCGGCGACCCAGTACTTC	CATSRYRGTGASATQYF
.	TRBJ1-6	TRBV5-1	.	TGCGCCAGCAGCGGAGGGGATTCACCCCTCCACTTT	CASSGGDSPLHF
TRBD2	TRBJ2-1	TRBV7-3	.	TGTGCCAGCAGCTTAACCTATTTCCGGGAGGGCCCTCGAAATGAGCAGTTCTTC	CASSLTYFREGPRNEQFF